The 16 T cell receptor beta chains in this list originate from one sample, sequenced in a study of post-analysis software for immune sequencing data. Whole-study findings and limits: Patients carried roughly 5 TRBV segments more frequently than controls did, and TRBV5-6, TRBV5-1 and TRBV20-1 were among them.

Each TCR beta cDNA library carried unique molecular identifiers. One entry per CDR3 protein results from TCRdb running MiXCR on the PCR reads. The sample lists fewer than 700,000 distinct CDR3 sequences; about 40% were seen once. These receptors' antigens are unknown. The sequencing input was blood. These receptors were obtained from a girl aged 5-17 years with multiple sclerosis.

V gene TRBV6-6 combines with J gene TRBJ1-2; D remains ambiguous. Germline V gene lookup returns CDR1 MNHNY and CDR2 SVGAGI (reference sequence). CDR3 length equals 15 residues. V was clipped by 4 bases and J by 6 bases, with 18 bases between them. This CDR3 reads CASSFDGRSGDGYTF. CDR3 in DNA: TGTGCCAGCAGTTTTGATGGCAGGTCGGGAGATGGCTACACCTTC.

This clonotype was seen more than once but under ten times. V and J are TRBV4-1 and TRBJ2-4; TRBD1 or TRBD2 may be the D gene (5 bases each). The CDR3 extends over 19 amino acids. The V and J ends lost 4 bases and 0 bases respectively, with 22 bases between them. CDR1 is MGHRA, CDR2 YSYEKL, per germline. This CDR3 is CASSRGWVQGVGAKNIQYF. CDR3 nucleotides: TGCGCCAGCAGCCGGGGGTGGGTCCAAGGGGTCGGAGCCAAAAACATTCAGTACTTC.

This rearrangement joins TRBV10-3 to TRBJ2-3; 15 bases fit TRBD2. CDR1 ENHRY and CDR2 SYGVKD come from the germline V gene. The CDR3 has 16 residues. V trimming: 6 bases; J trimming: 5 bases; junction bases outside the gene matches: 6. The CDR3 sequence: CAISTGTSGRRDTQYF. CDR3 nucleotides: TGTGCCATCAGCACCGGGACTAGCGGGAGGAGAGATACGCAGTATTTT.

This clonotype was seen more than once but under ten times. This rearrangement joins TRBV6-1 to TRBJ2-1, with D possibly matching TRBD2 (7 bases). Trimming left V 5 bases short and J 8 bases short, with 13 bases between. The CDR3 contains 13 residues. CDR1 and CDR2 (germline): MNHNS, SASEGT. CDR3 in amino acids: CASSLTGGDEQFF. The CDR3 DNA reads TGTGCCAGCAGTTTAACGGGGGGCGATGAGCAGTTCTTC.

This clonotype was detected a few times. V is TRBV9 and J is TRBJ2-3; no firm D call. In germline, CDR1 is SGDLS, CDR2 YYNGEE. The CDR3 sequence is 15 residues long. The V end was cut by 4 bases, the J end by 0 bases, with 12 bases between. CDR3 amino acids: CASSPVRSSTDTQYF. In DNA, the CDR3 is TGTGCCAGCAGCCCTGTAAGATCTAGCACAGATACGCAGTATTTT. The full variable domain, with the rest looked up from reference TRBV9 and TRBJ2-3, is DSGVTQTPKHLITATGQRVTLRCSPRSGDLSVYWYQQSLDQGLQFLIQYYNGEERAKGNILERFSAQQFPDLHSELNLSSLELGDSALYFCASSPVRSSTDTQYFGPGTRLTVL.

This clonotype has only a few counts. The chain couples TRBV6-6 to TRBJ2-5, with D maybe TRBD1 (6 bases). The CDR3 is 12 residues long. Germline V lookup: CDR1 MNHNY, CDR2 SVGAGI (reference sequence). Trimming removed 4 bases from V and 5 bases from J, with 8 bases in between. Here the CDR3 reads CASSSGVETQYF. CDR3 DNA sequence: TGTGCCAGCAGTTCAGGGGTTGAGACCCAGTACTTC.

The CDR3 DNA reads as TGCGCCAGCAGCCAAGTGGGGAAGTGGGGGCGGATAGGGGACATTCAGTACTTC. Translating gives CASSQVGKWGRIGDIQYF. The chain recombines TRBV4-1 with TRBJ2-4; the D gene is possibly TRBD1 (6 bases). V shed 1 base and J shed 8 bases, with 24 bases lying between them. Germline lookup yields CDR1 MGHRA and CDR2 YSYEKL. This CDR3 region has 18 residues.

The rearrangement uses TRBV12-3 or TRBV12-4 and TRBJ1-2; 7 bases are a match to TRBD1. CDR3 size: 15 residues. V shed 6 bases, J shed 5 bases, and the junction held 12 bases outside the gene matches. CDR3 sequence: CASRRGDSLFYGYTF. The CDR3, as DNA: TGTGCCAGCAGGAGAGGGGACAGCCTTTTTTATGGCTACACCTTC.

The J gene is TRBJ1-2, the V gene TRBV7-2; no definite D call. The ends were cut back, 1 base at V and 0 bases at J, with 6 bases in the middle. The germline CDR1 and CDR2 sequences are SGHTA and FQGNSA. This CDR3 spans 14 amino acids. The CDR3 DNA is TGTGCCAGCAGCTTAGAGGCGGCTAACTATGGCTACACCTTC. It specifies CASSLEAANYGYTF.

The CDR3 sequence: CASRRGQSTDTQYF. The CDR3 DNA reads TGCGCCAGCAGGCGGGGGCAAAGCACAGATACGCAGTATTTT. V is TRBV10-2 and J is TRBJ2-3; D possibly corresponds to TRBD2 (7 bases). There are 14 residues in the CDR3. The V and J ends lost 6 bases and 0 bases respectively, with 10 bases between them. CDR1 is WSHSY and CDR2 is SAAADI in the germline V gene.

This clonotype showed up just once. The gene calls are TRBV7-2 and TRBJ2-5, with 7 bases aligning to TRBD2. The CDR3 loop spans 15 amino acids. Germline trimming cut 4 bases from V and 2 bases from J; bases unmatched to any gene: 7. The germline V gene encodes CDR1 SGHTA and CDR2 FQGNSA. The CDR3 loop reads CASSSWGGRQETQYF. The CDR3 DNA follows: TGTGCCAGCAGCTCCTGGGGGGGACGGCAAGAGACCCAGTACTTC.

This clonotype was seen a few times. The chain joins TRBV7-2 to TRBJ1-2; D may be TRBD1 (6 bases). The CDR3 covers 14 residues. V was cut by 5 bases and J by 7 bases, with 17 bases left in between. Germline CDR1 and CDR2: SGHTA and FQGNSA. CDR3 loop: CASSPSLGGIGYTF. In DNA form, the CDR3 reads TGTGCCAGCAGCCCTAGCCTAGGGGGAATTGGCTACACCTTC.

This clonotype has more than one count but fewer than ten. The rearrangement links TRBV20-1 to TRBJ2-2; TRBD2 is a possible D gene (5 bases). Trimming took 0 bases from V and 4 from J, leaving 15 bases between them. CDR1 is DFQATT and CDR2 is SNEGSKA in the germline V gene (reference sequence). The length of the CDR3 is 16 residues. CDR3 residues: CSAREVRLPSTGELFF. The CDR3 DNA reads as TGCAGTGCTAGAGAGGTCCGACTACCCAGCACCGGGGAGCTGTTTTTT.

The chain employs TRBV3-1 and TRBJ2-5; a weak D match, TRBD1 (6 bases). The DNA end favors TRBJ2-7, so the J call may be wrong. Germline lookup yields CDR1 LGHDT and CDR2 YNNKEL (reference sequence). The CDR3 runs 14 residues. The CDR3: CASSPSRGIYEQYF. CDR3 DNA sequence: TGTGCCAGCAGCCCTAGCAGGGGTATCTACGAGCAGTACTTC.

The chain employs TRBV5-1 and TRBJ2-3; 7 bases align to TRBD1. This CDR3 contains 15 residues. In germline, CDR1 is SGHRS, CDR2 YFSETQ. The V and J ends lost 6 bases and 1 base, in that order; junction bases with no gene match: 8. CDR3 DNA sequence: TGCGCCAGCACGGAGTGGGACAGTCGCACAGATACGCAGTATTTT. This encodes CASTEWDSRTDTQYF.

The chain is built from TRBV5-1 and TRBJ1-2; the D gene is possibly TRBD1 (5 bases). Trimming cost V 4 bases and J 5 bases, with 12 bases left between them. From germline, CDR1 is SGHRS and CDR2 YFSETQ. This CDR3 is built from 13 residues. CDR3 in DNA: TGCGCCAGCAGCGGGAAGACAGTTTATGGCTACACCTTC. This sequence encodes CASSGKTVYGYTF.